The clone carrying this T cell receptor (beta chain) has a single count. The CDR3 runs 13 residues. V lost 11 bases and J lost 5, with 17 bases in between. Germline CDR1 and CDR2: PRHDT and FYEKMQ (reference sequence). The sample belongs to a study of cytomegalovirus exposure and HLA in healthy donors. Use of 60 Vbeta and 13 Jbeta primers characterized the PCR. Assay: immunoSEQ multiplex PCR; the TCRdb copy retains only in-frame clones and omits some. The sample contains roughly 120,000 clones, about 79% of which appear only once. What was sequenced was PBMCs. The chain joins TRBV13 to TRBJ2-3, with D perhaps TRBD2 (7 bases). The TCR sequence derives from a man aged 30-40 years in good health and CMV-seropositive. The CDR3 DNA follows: TGTGCCTCTACTCGGGGGGCAGTAGATACGCAGTATTTT. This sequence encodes CASTRGAVDTQYF.